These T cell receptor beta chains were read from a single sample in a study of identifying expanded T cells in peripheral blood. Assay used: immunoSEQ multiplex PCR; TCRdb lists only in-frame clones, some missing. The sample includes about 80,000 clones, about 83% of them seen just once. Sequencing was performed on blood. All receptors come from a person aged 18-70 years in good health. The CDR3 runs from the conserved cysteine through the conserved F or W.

CDR3: CASSPDRGLYNEQFF
J: TRBJ2-1
V: TRBV9

CDR3: CASSLRDRVYDTGELFF
J: TRBJ2-2
V: TRBV7-8

CDR3: CASTKGTGRGGYTF
J: TRBJ1-2
V: TRBV6-5

CDR3: CASSLEGLAQETQYF
J: TRBJ2-5
V: TRBV5-1

CDR3: CATSRDLGDGISQETQYF
J: TRBJ2-5
V: TRBV15

CDR3: CASSFYPYEQYF
J: TRBJ2-7
V: TRBV28

CDR3: CASSVGTDFNTEAFF
J: TRBJ1-1
V: TRBV9

CDR3: CSVVLQLDQETQYF
J: TRBJ2-5
V: TRBV29-1

CDR3: CASSMRGTEAFF
J: TRBJ1-1
V: TRBV19

CDR3: CASRTPGAGPSYEQYF
J: TRBJ2-7
V: TRBV6-4

CDR3: CASSAQGQSGNIQYF
J: TRBJ2-4
V: TRBV9

CDR3: CASSPEGQANEKLFF
J: TRBJ1-4
V: TRBV7-9

CDR3: CASSLTSGASTDTQYF
J: TRBJ2-3
V: TRBV11-2

CDR3: CASNTGLAGVEFF
J: TRBJ2-1
V: TRBV6-5

CDR3: CASSTGLAGETQYF
J: TRBJ2-5
V: TRBV19

CDR3: CASSLSGQGINYGYTF
J: TRBJ1-2
V: TRBV5-1

CDR3: CASTMGQGATDTQYF
J: TRBJ2-3
V: TRBV5-1

CDR3: CASREGMNTEAFF
J: TRBJ1-1
V: TRBV28

CDR3: CASSPTDRESHEQYF
J: TRBJ2-7
V: TRBV18

CDR3: CASSSWGTSGYEQYF
J: TRBJ2-7
V: TRBV7-2

CDR3: CASSLTIGGAVNYEQYF
J: TRBJ2-7
V: TRBV5-1

CDR3: CASSSGPDRNEQFF
J: TRBJ2-1
V: TRBV5-1

CDR3: CASSLVSNNEQFF
J: TRBJ2-1
V: TRBV7-2

CDR3: CASSQEGGQEAFF
J: TRBJ1-1
V: TRBV4-3

CDR3: CASSTPAYGYTF
J: TRBJ1-2
V: TRBV19

CDR3: CASSQGAGSDEQYF
J: TRBJ2-7
V: TRBV4-3